The 15 T cell receptor beta chains presented below share a single source sample, sequenced in a study of Ad26.COV2.S vaccination and SARS-CoV-2 variants. Treatment reported: roughly 19 received Ad26.COV2.S at low or high dose, single or two shots; roughly 5 received placebo; per-sample allocation not given. The investigators took samples on day 63 after the first vaccine or placebo injection. The table came from immunoSEQ multiplex PCR; TCRdb's copy has only in-frame clones and leaves some out. The table lists 300,000 to 400,000 clones, over 75% of them singletons. Sample: peripheral blood, taken in a trial of Ad26.COV2.S vaccine versus placebo. These receptors all stem from a person between 18 and 65 years old who received the Ad26.COV2.S COVID-19 vaccine or a placebo.

This clone was observed a few times. The chain employs TRBV10-3 and TRBJ1-2; D uncertain. The V end was cut by 3 bases, the J end by 6 bases, with 20 bases between. Per the germline V gene, CDR1 is ENHRY and CDR2 is SYGVKD. CDR3 length: 16 amino acids. DNA for the CDR3: TGTGCCATCAGTGAACTCCTTTCTTTAAGACAACATGGCTACACCTTC. Its translation is CAISELLSLRQHGYTF.

J is TRBJ1-2 and V is TRBV3-1 (or the pseudogene TRBV3-2); D not certain. Trimming left V 1 base short and J 8 bases short, with 8 bases between. The CDR3 loop spans 12 amino acids. Germline CDR1 is LGHDT and CDR2 is YNNKEL (reference sequence). This CDR3 is CASSQGGRGYTF. DNA for the CDR3: TGTGCCAGCAGCCAAGGGGGTCGAGGCTACACCTTC.

The J gene is TRBJ1-1, the V gene TRBV2; D gene uncertain. Germline V gene data show CDR1 as SNHLY and CDR2 as FYNNEI. The V end was cut by 3 bases, the J end by 5 bases, with 16 bases between. This CDR3 is 15 amino acids long. As DNA, the CDR3 is TGTGCCAGCAGTGAGAGGCGGGTCGGGGTGACTGAAGCTTTCTTT. The encoded protein is CASSERRVGVTEAFF.

The J gene is TRBJ1-4, the V gene TRBV7-2; D not certain. Trimming left V 5 bases short and J 6 bases short, with 13 bases between. Germline-derived CDR1 and CDR2 are SGHTA and FQGNSA. There are 14 residues in the CDR3. The CDR3 sequence is CASSLKPWDEKLFF. The CDR3 region has the DNA TGTGCCAGCAGCCTGAAGCCATGGGATGAAAAACTGTTTTTT.

The V and J genes are TRBV2 and TRBJ1-5, with a tentative D call TRBD1 (5 bases). Germline loops: CDR1 SNHLY, CDR2 FYNNEI. V gave up 3 bases and J gave up 7 bases, with 10 bases separating them. The CDR3 runs 13 residues. CDR3 sequence: CASSEGGRQPQHF. In DNA form, the CDR3 reads TGTGCCAGCAGTGAGGGGGGACGGCAGCCCCAGCATTTT.

Concerning this clone itself: The same CDR3 also results from other DNA sequences found in this sample. The gene calls are TRBV27 and TRBJ2-2; D may be TRBD2 (6 bases). From germline, CDR1 is MNHEY and CDR2 SMNVEV (reference sequence). This CDR3 is built from 15 residues. V was clipped by 2 bases and J by 2 bases, with 9 bases between them. CDR3 loop: CASSLGTANTGELFF. The CDR3 DNA follows: TGTGCCAGCAGTTTAGGGACTGCCAACACCGGGGAGCTGTTTTTT.

V usage is TRBV2 and J usage is TRBJ2-3, with 8 bases matching TRBD2. Per the germline V gene, CDR1 is SNHLY and CDR2 is FYNNEI. The CDR3 loop spans 15 amino acids. With 7 bases clipped from V and 5 bases from J, the junction kept 11 bases outside the gene matches. In nucleotides, the CDR3 is TGTGCCAGCACCGTAGGGACTAGGGTTTTAGATACGCAGTATTTT. Translating it yields CASTVGTRVLDTQYF.

The chain links TRBV19 to TRBJ2-4; 9 bases match TRBD2. The V and J ends lost 3 bases and 0 bases, in that order; junction bases with no gene match: 9. The CDR3 spans 18 residues. CDR1 is LNHDA and CDR2 is SQIVND in the germline V gene (reference sequence). The CDR3 coding sequence is TGTGCCAGTAGTATTGAGCTAGCGGGGCCCCTAGCCAAAAACATTCAGTACTTC. It codes for CASSIELAGPLAKNIQYF.

CDR3 coding DNA: TGTGCTAGTGGTTTCATCTCGGGACTAGCGGGGGGGAGTGAGCAGTTCTTC. Protein sequence: CASGFISGLAGGSEQFF. This chain uses TRBV12-5 with TRBJ2-1, with 16 nucleotides matching TRBD2. The trim removed 3 bases at V and 9 bases at J, leaving 8 bases unmatched. The CDR3 contains 17 residues. Germline lookup yields CDR1 LGHNT and CDR2 FRNRAP.

The chain uses TRBV19 and TRBJ1-2; tentatively, D is TRBD1 (5 bases). Per germline, CDR1 LNHDA and CDR2 SQIVND (reference sequence). V lost 6 bases to trimming and J lost 10 bases, with 15 bases between them. The CDR3 sequence is 12 residues long. The CDR3 spells CASRPTAFVYTF. The CDR3 DNA reads as TGTGCCAGTAGGCCGACAGCGTTTGTCTACACCTTC. Full variable domain (missing parts from reference TRBV19 and TRBJ1-2): DGGITQSPKYLFRKEGQNVTLSCEQNLNHDAMYWYRQDPGQGLRLIYYSQIVNDFQKGDIAEGYSVSREKKESFPLTVTSAQKNPTAFYLCASRPTAFVYTFGSGTRLTVV.

The CDR3 reads CASSSQIAGGWETQYF. For the CDR3, the DNA is TGTGCCAGCAGCTCCCAGATAGCGGGGGGCTGGGAGACCCAGTACTTC. This chain connects TRBV7-6 to TRBJ2-5; 10 nucleotides agree with TRBD2. The CDR3 length is 16 residues. J was trimmed by 5 bases and V by 4 bases; bases with no gene match: 10. Germline-derived CDR1 and CDR2 are SGHVS and FNYEAQ. The full variable domain, its missing parts supplied by reference TRBV7-6 and TRBJ2-5, is GAGVSQSPRYKVTKRGQDVALRCDPISGHVSLYWYRQALGQGPEFLTYFNYEAQQDKSGLPNDRFSAERPEGSISTLTIQRTEQRDSAMYRCASSSQIAGGWETQYFGPGTRLLVL.

This clone was detected once. The chain recombines TRBV6-5 with TRBJ1-5, with TRBD1 matching over 8 bases. V lost 4 bases to trimming and J lost 6 bases; unmatched junction nucleotides: 5. The CDR3 has 14 amino acids. Germline loops: CDR1 MNHEY, CDR2 SVGAGI. The CDR3 DNA reads TGTGCCAGCAGTTTTGGACAGGGAAGTCAGCCCCAGCATTTT. It codes for CASSFGQGSQPQHF.

In the case of this clone: At one of its ends the junction is not consistent with the germline gene, which may arise from a read error. This chain connects TRBV13 to TRBJ1-2; perhaps TRBD1 as D (6 bases). CDR3 length: 14 amino acids. From germline, CDR1 is PRHDT and CDR2 FYEKMQ (reference sequence). Here the CDR3 DNA reads TGTGCCAGCAGCCTAGGCCGGGGGCAAAATGGCTACACCTTC. This codes for CASSLGRGQNGYTF.

This chain connects TRBV6-6 to TRBJ1-1; no clear D. V lost 0 bases and J lost 1, with 9 bases in between. From germline, CDR1 is MNHNY and CDR2 SVGAGI (reference sequence). The CDR3 length is 15 residues. CDR3 sequence reads: CASSYSVGENTEAFF. The CDR3 nucleotides read TGTGCCAGCAGTTACTCGGTCGGCGAGAACACTGAAGCTTTCTTT.

The gene calls are TRBV12-3 or TRBV12-4 and TRBJ2-3; D call uncertain. The CDR3 runs to 12 residues. V lost 6 bases and J lost 4, with 8 bases in between. CDR3 amino acids: CASSYRADTQYF. In nucleotides, the CDR3 is TGTGCCAGCAGCTATAGAGCAGATACGCAGTATTTT.